Each of the 15 T cell receptor beta chains below was sequenced from the same sample in a study of blood T cell repertoires in COVID-19. Repertoires were generated with immunoSEQ multiplex PCR, while TCRdb's copy carries only in-frame clones and drops some. The sample shows some 230,000 clones, 80% to 85% of them seen only once. The specimen was peripheral blood. Receptor source: a woman in her fifties or sixties with acute or convalescent COVID-19.

This chain's CDR3 is CASSQSGGQETQYF. In nucleotides, the CDR3 is TGTGCCAGCAGCCAGTCGGGGGGCCAAGAGACCCAGTACTTC. This chain joins TRBV3-1 (or the pseudogene TRBV3-2) and TRBJ2-5; 7 positions agree with TRBD2. Trimming at V came to 3 bases and at J to 1 base, leaving 2 bases not matched to a gene. The CDR3 has 14 amino acids. Per the germline V gene, CDR1 is LGHDT and CDR2 is YNNKEL (reference sequence).

The rearrangement joins TRBV25-1 to TRBJ1-4; D remains ambiguous. The CDR3 is made up of 12 amino acids. V lost 6 bases and J 8 bases, leaving 10 bases between the germline ends. Germline CDR1 and CDR2: MGHDK and SYGVNS. The CDR3 coding sequence is TGTGCCAGCAGCTCTACGGGGGAAAAACTGTTTTTT. This gives the protein CASSSTGEKLFF.

The chain joins TRBV28 to TRBJ1-5; no firm D call. This CDR3 is 15 amino acids long. V shed 7 bases and J shed 4 bases, with 17 bases lying between them. From germline, CDR1 is MDHEN and CDR2 SYDVKM. The CDR3 DNA is TGTGCCAGCACCCGGGGAGGACCAGCAAATCAGCCCCAGCATTTT. Amino acid sequence: CASTRGGPANQPQHF.

The chain employs TRBV11-2 and TRBJ2-1; 9 bases are a match to TRBD1. Germline V gene lookup returns CDR1 SGHAT and CDR2 FQNNGV. Trimming at V came to 5 bases and at J to 8 bases, leaving 10 bases not matched to a gene. This CDR3 region has 15 residues. In nucleotides, the CDR3 is TGTGCCAGCAGCCCCCGGACAGGGGCTGCCGATGAGCAGTTCTTC. Protein product: CASSPRTGAADEQFF.

The V call is TRBV29-1, the J call TRBJ1-1; no clear D gene. The CDR3 consists of 13 residues. Germline CDR1 and CDR2: SQVTM and ANQGSEA. Trimming pared 1 base from V and 1 base from J, leaving 7 bases between. The CDR3 sequence is CSVEGLTNTEAFF. The CDR3 DNA reads TGCAGCGTTGAAGGACTTACGAACACTGAAGCTTTCTTT.

The chain is built from TRBV5-1 and TRBJ1-2, with D possibly TRBD1 on 6 matching bases. The V and J ends lost 3 bases and 4 bases respectively, with 13 bases between them. Germline loops: CDR1 SGHRS, CDR2 YFSETQ. This CDR3 has 14 residues. The CDR3: CASSSDTGIYGYTF. The CDR3 bases are TGCGCCAGCAGCTCAGATACAGGGATCTATGGCTACACCTTC.

V gene TRBV7-6 combines with J gene TRBJ2-3; perhaps TRBD2 as D (5 bases). V dropped 2 bases and J dropped 2 bases, with 14 bases sitting between them. CDR3 size: 16 residues. CDR1 and CDR2 (germline): SGHVS, FNYEAQ. The CDR3 sequence: CASSLQSQTTTDTQYF. The CDR3 nucleotides read TGTGCCAGCAGCTTACAGTCCCAGACTACCACAGATACGCAGTATTTT.

The V gene is TRBV27, the J gene TRBJ2-1; possible D gene TRBD2, 5 bases. CDR3 length equals 15 residues. Trimming stripped 6 bases from V and 2 bases from J, with 14 bases between. Germline assignment: CDR1 MNHEY and CDR2 SMNVEV (reference sequence). The CDR3 region has the DNA TGTGCCAGCAGCCTTAAAAGCGGAACCTACAATGAGCAGTTCTTC. Protein: CASSLKSGTYNEQFF.

CDR3 sequence reads: CASSRRTGAHSPLHF. The CDR3 DNA follows: TGTGCCAGCAGCCGCCGGACAGGGGCACATTCACCCCTCCACTTT. The V and J genes are TRBV5-8 and TRBJ1-6; 9 bases fit TRBD1. V lost 4 bases and J lost 8; bases outside the gene matches: 7. The CDR3 totals 15 residues. CDR1 is SGHTS, CDR2 YDEGEE, per germline.

The chain uses TRBV28 and TRBJ1-6, with 7 nucleotides matching TRBD1. There are 19 residues in the CDR3. With 6 bases clipped from V and 6 bases from J, the junction kept 20 bases outside the gene matches. Germline V gives CDR1 MDHEN, CDR2 SYDVKM. DNA of the CDR3: TGTGCCAGCAGATACGGACCGGGACAGCTCTTTCAAAGTAATTCACCCCTCCACTTT. It specifies CASRYGPGQLFQSNSPLHF. The variable domain in full, with the rest retrieved from reference TRBV28 and TRBJ1-6, is DVKVTQSSRYLVKRTGEKVFLECVQDMDHENMFWYRQDPGLGLRLIYFSYDVKMKEKGDIPEGYSVSREKKERFSLILESASTNQTSMYLCASRYGPGQLFQSNSPLHFGNGTRLTVT.

This clone was seen once. The chain joins TRBV19 to TRBJ1-1; D ambiguous. The CDR3 contains 13 residues. Germline values: CDR1 LNHDA, CDR2 SQIVND (reference sequence). V shed 6 bases and J shed 2 bases, with 10 bases lying between them. The CDR3 region has the DNA TGTGCCAGTAGGATCCCAGGAAACACTGAAGCTTTCTTT. Its protein is CASRIPGNTEAFF.

This chain uses TRBV6-5 with TRBJ1-3; maybe TRBD1 (6 bases). V lost 10 bases to trimming and J lost 4 bases, with 17 bases between them. Germline V gives CDR1 MNHEY, CDR2 SVGAGI. The CDR3 consists of 14 residues. In DNA, the CDR3 is TGTGCCACTCGTTTGGGGGCGTCCGGAAACACCATATATTTT. It specifies CATRLGASGNTIYF.

V usage is TRBV4-1 and J usage is TRBJ2-2; D is possibly TRBD1 (6 bases). This CDR3 has 16 amino acids. Germline CDR1 and CDR2: MGHRA and YSYEKL. V lost 2 bases to trimming and J lost 3 bases, with 13 bases between them. The CDR3: CASSQSPGQHTGELFF. The CDR3 DNA is TGCGCCAGCAGCCAATCTCCGGGACAACACACCGGGGAGCTGTTTTTT.

This sequence joins TRBV5-4 and TRBJ2-5, with 7 bases aligning to TRBD1. The junction had 3 bases not matched to a gene; V was cut back by 0 bases and J by 4 bases. The CDR3 has 14 residues. The germline V gene has CDR1 SGHNT and CDR2 YYREEE (reference sequence). The CDR3 sequence is CASSLGNRGETQYF. The CDR3 DNA sequence: TGTGCCAGCAGCTTGGGGAACAGGGGAGAGACCCAGTACTTC.

The CDR3 protein is CASSESIRAGNTEAFF. In nucleotides, the CDR3 is TGCGCCAGCAGTGAGTCAATCAGGGCTGGGAACACTGAAGCTTTCTTT. The V gene is TRBV10-1, the J gene TRBJ1-1, with TRBD1 as a possible D gene (5 bases). V was cut by 0 bases and J by 1 base, with 12 bases left in between. The CDR3 consists of 16 residues. Per the germline V gene, CDR1 is WNHNN and CDR2 is SYGVQD (reference sequence).